Below, 32 T cell receptor beta chains from the same sample are listed, as sequenced in a study of tumor and adjacent non-tumor tissue in lung cancer (dated by TCRdb to between 2018 and 2020). Libraries were prepared through multiplex PCR. The sequencer was an Illumina HiSeq 2500. TCRbeta libraries were constructed through three rounds of nested PCR with primers (Table S4) according to protocols adapted from ARM-PCR. TCRdb reprocessing: public reads trimmed at Q25 with fastp, clones called with MiXCR, in-frame beta chains kept. For every CDR3 protein sequence, its rows merge into one entry that carries the most common genes and DNA. The sample includes 98,000 or so distinct CDR3 sequences, with 75% to 85% observed a single time. Under 40% of the sample comes from the top ten. RNA was isolated from bulk unsorted tissue, and RNA quality was assessed with a NanoDrop ND-1000 and an Agilent 2100. Distant non-tumor tissue taken more than 3 cm from the tumor edge was used as the normal lung sample.

The sequencing input was distant non-tumor lung tissue. Receptors originate from a man aged 55 to 70 with small cell lung cancer.

Remarks on this clonotype: At one end, the junction sequence differs from germline, possibly due to a read error. The V and J genes are TRBV11-2 and TRBJ2-2, with 9 bases aligning to TRBD1. This CDR3 has 14 amino acids. Per germline, CDR1 SGHAT and CDR2 FQNNGV. CDR3 protein: CTSRGTGNTGELFF. DNA of the CDR3: TGTACTAGCCGCGGGACAGGGAACACCGGGGAACTGTTTTTT.

Turning to this clonotype: At one end the junction does not follow the germline gene, possibly because of a read error. This chain joins TRBV20-1 and TRBJ1-5; D call uncertain. This CDR3 is built from 12 residues. Looked up from germline, CDR1 is DFQATT and CDR2 is SNEGSKA (reference sequence). The CDR3, as DNA: TGCAGTGATAGTAGCGGCAATCAACCCCAGCATTTT. Translation gives CSDSSGNQPQHF.

For this clonotype: A junction end diverges from the germline sequence, so it may reflect a read error. The gene calls are TRBV6-5 and TRBJ2-7, with TRBD1 as a possible D gene (6 bases). This CDR3 has 14 residues. CDR1 and CDR2 (germline): MNHEY, SVGAGI. The CDR3 DNA sequence: TGTGCCACGGCAACCGGGATAGGGGGAGTTGAGCATTACTTC. Residues: CATATGIGGVEHYF.

A word on this clonotype: Compared with germline, one end of the junction differs, possibly owing to a read error. This chain links TRBV6-5 with TRBJ2-7; the D gene is possibly TRBD2 (6 bases). The germline V gene has CDR1 MNHEY and CDR2 SVGAGI. The CDR3 has 14 amino acids. The CDR3 DNA follows: TGTGCCAGTAGTTCGGAGGGCAGCTCCTACGAGGAGTACTTC. Protein sequence: CASSSEGSSYEEYF.

To note about this clonotype: A clone one base away is much larger, so this may be a read error. This chain joins TRBV7-8 and TRBJ2-3; tentatively, D is TRBD1 (6 bases). Germline values: CDR1 SGHVS, CDR2 FQNEAQ. CDR3 size: 15 residues. The CDR3 loop is CASSSGQKRADTQCF. The CDR3 region has the DNA TGTGCCAGCAGCTCGGGACAAAAAAGGGCAGATACGCAGTGTTTT.

The chain is built from TRBV5-6 and TRBJ1-4; no clear D. Between the trimmed V and J ends, which lost 5 bases and 4 bases, there was a span of 12 bases. Germline V gene lookup returns CDR1 SGHDT and CDR2 YYEEEE. This CDR3 comprises 14 residues. CDR3 amino acids: CASSYDEDNEKLFF. Written as DNA, the CDR3 is TGTGCCAGCAGTTACGACGAGGATAATGAAAAACTGTTTTTT.

Comment on this clonotype: One end of the junction fails to match germline, which may point to a read error. The rearrangement joins TRBV4-2 to TRBJ1-6; no definite D call. The CDR3 has 15 amino acids. Per germline, CDR1 LGHNA and CDR2 YNFKEQ. This chain's CDR3 is CGSSQAAAEYSPLHF. CDR3 DNA sequence: TGTGGCAGCAGCCAAGCGGCGGCCGAATATTCACCTCTCCACTTT.

Points on this clonotype: The conserved phenylalanine or tryptophan is not found at the CDR3 terminus, so this likely reflects a read error. The V gene is TRBV30, the J gene TRBJ2-1; the match to TRBD2 covers 10 bases. There are 16 residues in the CDR3. Germline CDR1 and CDR2: GTSNPN and SVGIG (reference sequence). The CDR3 here is CAWVPLTSGDYTEQFL. CDR3 coding DNA: TGTGCCTGGGTGCCCCTTACTAGCGGGGACTACACTGAGCAGTTCCTC.

The chain recombines TRBV20-1 with TRBJ2-1, with a possible D match to TRBD2 (5 bases). The CDR3 contains 15 residues. CDR1 is DFQATT, CDR2 SNEGSKA, per germline (reference sequence). The V end lost 3 bases, the J end lost 8 bases, and 20 bases lay between the germline ends. In DNA form, the CDR3 reads TGCAGTGCTAGCGGGATTCGACCCTCCTATGATGAGCAGTTCTTC. This gives the protein CSASGIRPSYDEQFF.

Worth noting for this clonotype: The junction departs from germline at one end; a sequencing error may be responsible. The chain couples TRBV5-5 to TRBJ2-7, with D possibly being TRBD1 (6 bases). This CDR3 contains 12 residues. Per germline, CDR1 SGHKS and CDR2 YYEKEE (reference sequence). CDR3 coding DNA: TGTGCCAGTAGAATGGACAGCTACGAGCAGCACTTC. Translated: CASRMDSYEQHF.

In its sample, this clonotype was seen once. The chain recombines TRBV20-1 with TRBJ2-3; 13 nucleotides agree with TRBD2. Germline V CDR1 and CDR2: DFQATT, SNEGSKA (reference sequence). The CDR3 has 15 residues. The junction had 4 bases not matched to a gene; V was cut back by 6 bases and J by 1 base. The CDR3 spells CSARTSGRGTDTQYF. CDR3 sequence (DNA): TGCAGTGCGAGAACTAGCGGGAGGGGCACAGATACGCAGTATTTT.

A word on this clonotype: The junction departs from the called germline gene at one end, perhaps through a read error. The chain recombines TRBV5-6 with TRBJ1-1, with a tentative D call TRBD1 (6 bases). CDR1 and CDR2 from the germline V gene are SGHDT and YYEEEE. The CDR3 loop spans 14 amino acids. This CDR3 is CASSLGQPNTEAFF. CDR3 nucleotide sequence: TGTGCTAGCAGCTTAGGACAGCCCAACACTGAAGCTTTCTTT. Drawing the rest from reference TRBV5-6 and TRBJ1-1, the complete variable domain is DAGVTQSPTHLIKTRGQQVTLRCSPKSGHDTVSWYQQALGQGPQFIFQYYEEEERQRGNFPDRFSGHQFPNYSSELNVNALLLGDSALYLCASSLGQPNTEAFFGQGTRLTVV.

The chain employs TRBV29-1 and TRBJ1-2; D unresolved. Germline CDR1 is SQVTM and CDR2 is ANQGSEA. The V end was cut by 6 bases, the J end by 5 bases, with 13 bases between. The CDR3 runs to 12 residues. CDR3 sequence (DNA): TGCAGCGTCGCAGAAGTAGAGTATGGCTACACCTTC. Translation gives CSVAEVEYGYTF.

This clonotype came up many times. The V gene is TRBV20-1, the J gene TRBJ1-1; D possibly corresponds to TRBD1 (5 bases). The germline CDR1 and CDR2 sequences are DFQATT and SNEGSKA (reference sequence). The CDR3 covers 15 residues. V was pared by 1 base and J by 5 bases, with 17 bases between. The CDR3 loop reads CSARGPGSIGTEAFF. The DNA of the CDR3 is TGCAGTGCTAGAGGTCCAGGGAGTATAGGAACTGAAGCTTTCTTT.

In its sample, this clonotype was seen a few times. The chain recombines TRBV29-1 with TRBJ1-5; D remains ambiguous. The CDR3 length is 13 residues. Trimming took off 7 bases at V and 6 bases at J, with 16 bases between the two ends. Germline lookup yields CDR1 SQVTM and CDR2 ANQGSEA. CDR3 loop: CSARSGTSQPQHF. For the CDR3, the DNA is TGCAGCGCGAGGTCAGGCACTAGTCAGCCCCAGCATTTT. The full variable domain, its missing parts supplied by reference TRBV29-1 and TRBJ1-5, is SAVISQKPSRDICQRGTSLTIQCQVDSQVTMMFWYRQQPGQSLTLIATANQGSEATYESGFVIDKFPISRPNLTFSTLTVSNMSPEDSSIYLCSARSGTSQPQHFGDGTRLSIL.

With respect to this clonotype: The junction does not match germline at one end; this may be a read error. The genes are TRBV11-2 and TRBJ2-2; D is uncertain. CDR1 SGHAT and CDR2 FQNNGV come from the germline V gene. The CDR3 totals 13 residues. CDR3 sequence: CASRRVVTVELFF. CDR3 nucleotide sequence: TGTGCAAGCAGACGTGTAGTTACCGTGGAGCTGTTTTTT. The whole variable domain, filled in from reference TRBV11-2 and TRBJ2-2, reads EAGVAQSPRYKIIEKRQSVAFWCNPISGHATLYWYQQILGQGPKLLIQFQNNGVVDDSQLPKDRFSAERLKGVDSTLKIQPAKLEDSAVYLCASRRVVTVELFFGEGSRLTVL.

Remarks on this clonotype: One end of the junction fails to match germline, which may point to a read error. This chain uses TRBV6-6 with TRBJ2-3, with 7 bases fitting TRBD2. The CDR3 runs to 17 residues. Germline-derived CDR1 and CDR2 are MNHNY and SVGAGI (reference sequence). The CDR3 coding sequence is TGCGCCAGCAGTTACTCGGTGGGAGGGCCAGGGTCAGATACGAAGTATTTT. Translating it yields CASSYSVGGPGSDTKYF.

The chain is built from TRBV11-1 and TRBJ2-1; possible D gene TRBD1, 5 bases. With 3 bases removed from V and 9 bases from J, the gap between germline ends came to 12 bases. This CDR3 has 13 amino acids. Germline assignment: CDR1 SGHAT and CDR2 FQDESV (reference sequence). For the CDR3, the DNA is TGTGCCAGCAGCTTTGGGCTAAGGGGTGAGCAGTTCTTC. Its translation is CASSFGLRGEQFF.

Worth noting for this clonotype: The junction does not match germline at one end; this may be a read error. The gene calls are TRBV29-1 and TRBJ1-2, with D maybe TRBD1 (5 bases). Germline values: CDR1 SQVTM, CDR2 ANQGSEA. The CDR3 is made up of 14 amino acids. This CDR3 reads CSAELGAGDYGYTF. The CDR3 DNA reads as TGCAGCGCCGAGCTCGGGGCTGGGGACTATGGCTATACCTTC.

Remarks on this clonotype: One end of the junction varies from germline; a read error may be responsible. The V and J genes are TRBV28 and TRBJ2-1, with 7 nucleotides matching TRBD2. The germline V gene encodes CDR1 MDHEN and CDR2 SYDVKM. The CDR3 is 16 amino acids. The CDR3 nucleotides are TGTACCAGCAGTTTTGCGGCGGGAGAAGGATACAATGAGCAGTTCTTC. This translates into CTSSFAAGEGYNEQFF. Based on the CDR3 plus reference TRBV28 and TRBJ2-1, the full variable domain is DVKVTQSSRYLVKRTGEKVFLECVQDMDHENMFWYRQDPGLGLRLIYFSYDVKMKEKGDIPEGYSVSREKKERFSLILESASTNQTSMYLCTSSFAAGEGYNEQFFGPGTRLTVL.

A remark on this clonotype: At one boundary the junction diverges from the germline segment, which might be a read error. V is TRBV7-8 and J is TRBJ2-4; 8 bases are a match to TRBD1. The length of the CDR3 is 13 residues. Germline CDR1 is SGHVS and CDR2 is FQNEAQ. The CDR3 spells CASSEDRANNQYF. The CDR3 DNA is TGTGCCAGCAGCGAGGACAGGGCTAACAATCAGTACTTC. Full variable domain (rest looked up from reference TRBV7-8 and TRBJ2-4): GAGVSQSPRYKVAKRGQDVALRCDPISGHVSLFWYQQALGQGPEFLTYFQNEAQLDKSGLPSDRFFAERPEGSVSTLKIQRTQQEDSAVYLCASSEDRANNQYFGAGTRLSVL.

In the case of this clonotype: With a much larger clone just one base away, this may be a read error. The genes are TRBV20-1 and TRBJ2-4; D possibly corresponds to TRBD1 (7 bases). V was cut by 6 bases and J by 0 bases, with 24 bases left in between. The CDR3 sequence is 18 residues long. Per germline, CDR1 DFQATT and CDR2 SNEGSKA (reference sequence). The CDR3, as DNA: TGCAGTGCGAGCACTTCAGGGGGGCCAGGTATAGCCAAAAACATTCAGTACTTC. This gives the protein CSASTSGGPGIAKNIQYF.

A note on this clonotype: Since no conserved phenylalanine or tryptophan closes the CDR3, a read error is the likely cause. The limits of the CDR3 on the DNA are not certain, so only TCRdb's listed CDR3 is given. This rearrangement joins TRBV11-2 to TRBJ2-7; the D call TRBD1 from the table was never checked on the DNA. Germline assignment: CDR1 SGHAT and CDR2 FQNNGV. The CDR3 is made up of 15 amino acids, end residues included. CDR3 loop: CASSPTAGASYEPYC.

Regarding this clonotype: The junction shows a germline mismatch at one end, possibly a read error. The chain carries TRBV4-1 and TRBJ2-2; 8 bases are a match to TRBD1. Germline V gene data show CDR1 as MGHRA and CDR2 as YSYEKL. The CDR3 consists of 15 residues. Here the CDR3 reads CASSSRGPYTRELFF. CDR3 coding DNA: TGCGCCAGCAGCAGCAGGGGGCCCTATACCAGGGAGTTGTTTTTT.

This clonotype came up once. The CDR3 spells CGVRPAGEPETQYF. The DNA for the CDR3 is TGCGGTGTTAGACCTGCGGGAGAACCAGAGACCCAGTACTTC. The chain is built from TRBV20-1 and TRBJ2-5, with TRBD2 matching 7 bases. The CDR3 is made up of 14 amino acids. CDR1 and CDR2 (germline): DFQATT, SNEGSKA (reference sequence).

The chain combines TRBV12-3 or TRBV12-4 with TRBJ2-7; 10 bases are a match to TRBD1. CDR3 length: 13 residues. The CDR3 is CTSSRQGAGEQYV. As DNA, the CDR3 is TGTACCAGCAGCCGACAGGGGGCGGGGGAGCAGTACGTC.

V is TRBV29-1 and J is TRBJ2-1, with D possibly matching TRBD2 (6 bases). CDR3 length equals 15 residues. Germline loops: CDR1 SQVTM, CDR2 ANQGSEA. The CDR3 coding sequence is TGCATTGCGACTCCCCCGGGCCACGGAGGGAGTGAGCAGTTCTTC. It codes for CIATPPGHGGSEQFF.

The chain joins TRBV6-1 to TRBJ2-5; D is perhaps TRBD1 or TRBD2 (5 bases each). The CDR3 length is 15 residues. Germline V gene sequence: CDR1 MNHNS, CDR2 SASEGT. With 6 bases removed from V and 4 bases from J, the gap between germline ends came to 18 bases. This chain's CDR3 is CASSEGLVGTETQYF. The CDR3 nucleotides read TGTGCCAGCAGCGAGGGGCTGGTCGGAACAGAGACCCAGTACTTC.

This chain uses TRBV5-5 with TRBJ2-3; D is ambiguous. The CDR3 runs to 17 residues. Germline loops: CDR1 SGHKS, CDR2 YYEKEE (reference sequence). CDR3 bases: TGTACAAGCAGCTTTCTGATCCGAACTCTCAGCACAGATACGCAGTATTTT. It codes for CTSSFLIRTLSTDTQYF.

This sequence joins TRBV5-6 and TRBJ2-7; tentative D call: TRBD2 (7 bases). This CDR3 has 14 residues. Germline V gene sequence: CDR1 SGHDT, CDR2 YYEEEE. CDR3 sequence reads: CASSHRDYLYERYV. The CDR3 nucleotides are TGTGCCAGCAGCCACAGGGACTATCTCTACGAGCGGTACGTC.

In regard to this clonotype: The CDR3 does not close with the conserved phenylalanine or tryptophan, likely indicating a read error. This chain connects TRBV30 to TRBJ1-1; D possibly corresponds to TRBD1 (5 bases). The CDR3 length is 12 residues. Germline V CDR1 and CDR2: GTSNPN, SVGIG (reference sequence). The CDR3 is CAWSARGSEAFS. The CDR3 coding sequence is TGCGCCTGGAGTGCCCGGGGGTCTGAAGCTTTCTCT.

Comments on this clonotype: Mismatch with germline at one junction end may stem from a read error. The chain carries TRBV4-2 and TRBJ2-1, with D maybe TRBD2 (6 bases). Germline V gene lookup returns CDR1 LGHNA and CDR2 YNFKEQ. There are 15 residues in the CDR3. CDR3 region: CASNQEGGTYYEQFF. In DNA, the CDR3 is TGTGCCAGCAACCAAGAGGGCGGGACCTACTATGAGCAGTTCTTC.